A single sample is the source of the 25 T cell receptor beta chains below, sequenced in a study of shared clonotypes between healthy human individuals. Naive CD8 cells lacked CD45RO, underwent positive selection for CCR7 and left out terminally differentiated effector memory CD45RA+ cells. Profiled with immunoSEQ multiplex PCR; TCRdb holds only in-frame clones, not every one. Seen here are around 640,000 clones, around 96% observed once, and the top ten hold more than 0.085%. Material for sequencing was naive CD8+ T cells sorted from blood. The receptors stem from a woman between 25 and 40 years old in good health.

The CDR3 protein is CATSRTGFSNQPQHF. The CDR3 DNA is TGTGCCACCAGCAGGACAGGTTTTAGCAATCAGCCCCAGCATTTT. The gene calls are TRBV15 and TRBJ1-5; tentative D call: TRBD1 (6 bases). This CDR3 has 15 amino acids. CDR1 and CDR2 from the germline V gene are LNHNV and YYDKDF (reference sequence). Deletions cut 3 bases from V and 0 bases from J, with 9 bases between.

DNA for the CDR3: TGCAGCGTTGTAGGGGATTCGACAGGGTATGGCTACACCTTC. Residues: CSVVGDSTGYGYTF. This chain joins TRBV29-1 and TRBJ1-2; 7 bases are a match to TRBD1. Germline V gene sequence: CDR1 SQVTM, CDR2 ANQGSEA. J gave up 5 bases and V 4 bases, and 10 bases lay outside the gene matches. The CDR3 spans 14 residues.

This clone was observed a single time. Other DNA sequences in this sample translate to the same CDR3. The chain uses TRBV28 and TRBJ2-7; 7 nucleotides agree with TRBD2. The CDR3 contains 14 residues. From germline, CDR1 is MDHEN and CDR2 SYDVKM. V lost 2 bases to trimming and J lost 2 bases; unmatched junction nucleotides: 3. CDR3 loop: CASSLVGGPYEQYF. CDR3 DNA sequence: TGTGCCAGCAGTTTAGTGGGAGGGCCCTACGAGCAGTACTTC.

This clone has just one count. The chain has TRBV28 and TRBJ2-5; D gene ambiguous. Germline V gene data show CDR1 as MDHEN and CDR2 as SYDVKM. The V end lost 7 bases, the J end lost 5 bases, and 11 bases lay between the germline ends. The CDR3 totals 12 residues. CDR3 protein: CASTDQWETQYF. The DNA of the CDR3 is TGTGCCAGCACCGACCAGTGGGAGACCCAGTACTTC.

The CDR3 protein is CASSVRGLAGEEQYF. The CDR3 DNA reads TGTGCCAGCAGCGTTAGAGGACTAGCGGGTGAAGAGCAGTACTTC. V and J are TRBV13 and TRBJ2-7; 11 nucleotides agree with TRBD2. CDR1 is PRHDT and CDR2 is FYEKMQ in the germline V gene (reference sequence). V lost 5 bases to trimming and J lost 7 bases; unmatched junction nucleotides: 10. This CDR3 contains 15 residues.

J is TRBJ1-2 and V is TRBV2, with 7 bases that match TRBD1. This CDR3 has 13 amino acids. The V gene's germline CDR1 is SNHLY and CDR2 FYNNEI. J gave up 3 bases and V 4 bases, and 2 bases lay outside the gene matches. CDR3 nucleotides: TGTGCCAGCAGTGGCGGGACAGACTATGGCTACACCTTC. This sequence encodes CASSGGTDYGYTF.

V and J are TRBV7-9 and TRBJ1-1, with unresolved D. The ends were cut back, 5 bases at V and 1 base at J, with 11 bases in the middle. This CDR3 has 14 residues. Germline V CDR1 and CDR2: SEHNR, FQNEAQ (reference sequence). In DNA form, the CDR3 reads TGTGCCAGCAGCCCGCAAACCAAGAACACTGAAGCTTTCTTT. It specifies CASSPQTKNTEAFF.

The gene calls are TRBV4-2 and TRBJ2-7, with a weak D call TRBD2 (6 bases). V was shortened by 2 bases and J by 4 bases, with 9 bases between the two germline ends. CDR1 and CDR2 from the germline V gene are LGHNA and YNFKEQ. This CDR3 is built from 13 residues. The CDR3 bases are TGTGCCAGCAGCCAACCGGGAGAATACGAGCAGTACTTC. Its translation is CASSQPGEYEQYF.

V is TRBV2 and J is TRBJ2-7; 8 nucleotides match TRBD1. Losses at the gene ends were 8 bases for V and 4 bases for J; bases not matched to a gene: 10. Germline lookup yields CDR1 SNHLY and CDR2 FYNNEI. The CDR3 is 14 residues long. Written as DNA, the CDR3 is TGTGCCAGCTCCCCCGGGACAGGTTATTACGAGCAGTACTTC. It yields the protein CASSPGTGYYEQYF.

The CDR3 nucleotides are TGTGCCAGCAGTTTAGGGGGACAGGACCCCTACGAGCAGTACTTC. Translated: CASSLGGQDPYEQYF. This chain links TRBV28 with TRBJ2-7, with 8 bases fitting TRBD1. The CDR3 covers 15 residues. Looked up from germline, CDR1 is MDHEN and CDR2 is SYDVKM. V was clipped by 2 bases and J by 2 bases; unmatched bases: 5.

The chain carries TRBV9 and TRBJ2-3; 9 bases match TRBD2. V trimming: 1 base; J trimming: 2 bases; junction bases outside the gene matches: 5. Germline lookup yields CDR1 SGDLS and CDR2 YYNGEE. The CDR3 runs to 16 residues. The CDR3: CASSVRGGGTTDTQYF. Written as DNA, the CDR3 is TGTGCCAGCAGCGTACGCGGGGGGGGAACCACAGATACGCAGTATTTT.

The rearrangement joins TRBV19 to TRBJ2-1, with 10 bases identical to TRBD2. Germline CDR1 and CDR2: LNHDA and SQIVND (reference sequence). The CDR3 is 13 residues long. V trimming: 5 bases; J trimming: 9 bases; junction bases outside the gene matches: 4. In DNA, the CDR3 is TGTGCCAGTAGTTGGCTAGCGGGAGTTGAGCAGTTCTTC. This encodes CASSWLAGVEQFF. The full variable domain, with the rest looked up from reference TRBV19 and TRBJ2-1, is DGGITQSPKYLFRKEGQNVTLSCEQNLNHDAMYWYRQDPGQGLRLIYYSQIVNDFQKGDIAEGYSVSREKKESFPLTVTSAQKNPTAFYLCASSWLAGVEQFFGPGTRLTVL.

This clone has a single count. The CDR3 here is CASSGIGTEETQYF. The CDR3, as DNA: TGTGCCAGCAGTGGGATTGGGACAGAAGAGACCCAGTACTTC. J is TRBJ2-5 and V is TRBV2, with 7 bases that match TRBD1. The CDR3 contains 14 residues. J gave up 3 bases and V 4 bases, and 5 bases lay outside the gene matches. Looked up from germline, CDR1 is SNHLY and CDR2 is FYNNEI.

This chain uses TRBV28 with TRBJ2-2; 7 bases are a match to TRBD2. CDR1 is MDHEN, CDR2 SYDVKM, per germline. The V gene end was trimmed by 6 bases and the J gene end by 7 bases; junction bases not matched to a gene: 11. The CDR3 has 15 residues. The CDR3 region is CASSAGVSGGGELFF. CDR3 DNA sequence: TGTGCCAGCAGCGCGGGAGTTTCGGGTGGCGGGGAGCTGTTTTTT.

The chain joins TRBV27 to TRBJ1-2; D is unclear. The CDR3 contains 16 residues. The V end was cut by 2 bases, the J end by 1 base, with 14 bases between. Germline loops: CDR1 MNHEY, CDR2 SMNVEV (reference sequence). The CDR3: CASSLARGRDNYGYTF. The CDR3 region has the DNA TGTGCCAGCAGTTTAGCGAGAGGACGGGATAACTATGGCTACACCTTC.

The chain uses TRBV27 and TRBJ2-4; a possible D gene is TRBD2 (6 bases). The germline CDR1 and CDR2 sequences are MNHEY and SMNVEV (reference sequence). The CDR3 consists of 13 residues. Between the trimmed V and J ends, which lost 6 bases and 4 bases, there was a span of 10 bases. CDR3 residues: CASSPGTKNIQYF. The CDR3 bases are TGTGCCAGCAGCCCCGGGACTAAAAACATTCAGTACTTC.

J is TRBJ2-4 and V is TRBV4-2; 14 bases are shared with TRBD2. After removal of 0 bases from V and 3 bases from J, the junction contained 10 bases not matched to a gene. This CDR3 has 20 amino acids. Germline loops: CDR1 LGHNA, CDR2 YNFKEQ. DNA for the CDR3: TGTGCCAGCAGCCAAGAGCCGGGACTAGCGGGAGTCGAGGTCAAAAACATTCAGTACTTC. Its protein product is CASSQEPGLAGVEVKNIQYF.

The V and J genes are TRBV28 and TRBJ2-2; D is unclear. This CDR3 is 15 amino acids long. Between the trimmed V and J ends, which lost 3 bases and 8 bases, there was a span of 16 bases. The germline V gene has CDR1 MDHEN and CDR2 SYDVKM. CDR3 region: CASSLIPEAAGELFF. The CDR3 DNA reads as TGTGCCAGCAGTTTGATCCCTGAGGCCGCAGGGGAGCTGTTTTTT.

With respect to this clone: Other DNA sequences in this sample translate to the same CDR3. The V gene is TRBV27, the J gene TRBJ2-7; 7 bases line up with TRBD1. The CDR3 loop spans 12 amino acids. Germline assignment: CDR1 MNHEY and CDR2 SMNVEV (reference sequence). The V gene end was trimmed by 6 bases and the J gene end by 2 bases; junction bases not matched to a gene: 1. CDR3 coding DNA: TGTGCCAGCAGAACAGGGGCCTACGAGCAGTACTTC. Its protein product is CASRTGAYEQYF.

This CDR3 reads CASSLITDYEQYF. In nucleotides, the CDR3 is TGTGCCAGCAGCTTGATAACAGACTACGAGCAGTACTTC. The chain links TRBV5-4 to TRBJ2-7; D is uncertain. The CDR3 covers 13 residues. Germline assignment: CDR1 SGHNT and CDR2 YYREEE (reference sequence). V was trimmed by 1 base and J by 3 bases, leaving 8 bases between them.

The V and J genes are TRBV9 and TRBJ2-3, with D possibly being TRBD1 or TRBD2 (5 bases each). Per germline, CDR1 SGDLS and CDR2 YYNGEE. The CDR3 consists of 16 residues. V lost 0 bases and J 1 base, leaving 12 bases between the germline ends. The CDR3 bases are TGTGCCAGCAGCGTAGATGGGGGTTGGGGCACAGATACGCAGTATTTT. Translation: CASSVDGGWGTDTQYF.

The V gene is TRBV28, the J gene TRBJ1-5, with TRBD1 identical over 7 bases. This CDR3 region has 14 residues. V shed 1 base, J shed 7 bases, and the junction held 4 bases outside the gene matches. The germline V gene has CDR1 MDHEN and CDR2 SYDVKM. CDR3 nucleotides: TGTGCCAGCAGTTTATCAGGGGGGGAACAGCCCCAGCATTTT. Its translation: CASSLSGGEQPQHF.

This clone is a singleton in its sample. The V gene is TRBV28, the J gene TRBJ1-4; no firm D call. This CDR3 region has 15 residues. V gave up 8 bases and J gave up 3 bases, with 16 bases separating them. The germline V gene has CDR1 MDHEN and CDR2 SYDVKM. The CDR3 region is CASLDAGEANEKLFF. The DNA for the CDR3 is TGTGCCAGCCTAGACGCCGGGGAGGCTAATGAAAAACTGTTTTTT.

The genes are TRBV27 and TRBJ1-1, with 7 positions matching TRBD1. The trim removed 5 bases at V and 7 bases at J, leaving 7 bases unmatched. CDR3 size: 13 residues. Per the germline V gene, CDR1 is MNHEY and CDR2 is SMNVEV (reference sequence). The CDR3 region is CASSLMTGSEAFF. CDR3 sequence (DNA): TGTGCCAGCAGTCTAATGACAGGGAGTGAAGCTTTCTTT.

This chain uses TRBV5-6 with TRBJ1-2; unclear D gene. V shed 1 base and J shed 8 bases, with 18 bases lying between them. The CDR3 runs 15 residues. Germline values: CDR1 SGHDT, CDR2 YYEEEE. CDR3 amino acids: CASSLWSGVGNGYTF. The CDR3 nucleotides are TGTGCCAGCAGCTTGTGGTCCGGGGTGGGTAACGGCTACACCTTC.